The source of this T cell receptor beta chain is a study of regulatory T cells in long-lasting Graves disease. General study points: Persistent disease preferred TRBV28, TRBJ1-2 and TRBJ2-5; new disease, TRBV20-1 and TRBJ2-1. Analyses excluded thyroid tissue, covering peripheral blood alone.

Stated time point: newly diagnosed GD, antithyroid drugs for less than 3 months. Extracted PBMC RNA gave rise to the TCR library. Library construction for TCR beta used iRepertoire HTBI primers and Arm-PCR of CDR3 regions. TCRdb re-called the multiplex PCR reads with MiXCR, one entry per CDR3 protein. The sample carries 350,000 to 500,000 distinct CDR3 sequences, around 17% recorded once. The germline CDR1 and CDR2 sequences are MDHEN and SYDVKM. V lost 2 bases to trimming and J lost 8 bases, with 13 bases between them. The CDR3 has 14 amino acids. This clonotype was seen ten or more times. Its matching antigen is unknown. This sample was also put to use in a study of T cells in Graves' hyperthyroidism and ophthalmopathy. That paper adds: Hyperthyroidism had been newly diagnosed in patients aged 18 to 65, and its duration was under 2 months. A set of HTBI primers served as the primers for a first-round RT-PCR of the TCR CDR3.

The chain recombines TRBV28 with TRBJ2-1; D is perhaps TRBD1 (5 bases). The sample consisted of peripheral blood mononuclear cells (PBMCs), taken at new diagnosis, from a patient treated with antithyroid drugs. The receptor comes from a young woman with Graves disease. CDR3 sequence reads: CASSLADTLHEQFF. The CDR3 DNA sequence: TGTGCCAGCAGTTTAGCGGACACCTTACATGAGCAGTTCTTC. The full variable domain, with the rest looked up from reference TRBV28 and TRBJ2-1, is DVKVTQSSRYLVKRTGEKVFLECVQDMDHENMFWYRQDPGLGLRLIYFSYDVKMKEKGDIPEGYSVSREKKERFSLILESASTNQTSMYLCASSLADTLHEQFFGPGTRLTVL.